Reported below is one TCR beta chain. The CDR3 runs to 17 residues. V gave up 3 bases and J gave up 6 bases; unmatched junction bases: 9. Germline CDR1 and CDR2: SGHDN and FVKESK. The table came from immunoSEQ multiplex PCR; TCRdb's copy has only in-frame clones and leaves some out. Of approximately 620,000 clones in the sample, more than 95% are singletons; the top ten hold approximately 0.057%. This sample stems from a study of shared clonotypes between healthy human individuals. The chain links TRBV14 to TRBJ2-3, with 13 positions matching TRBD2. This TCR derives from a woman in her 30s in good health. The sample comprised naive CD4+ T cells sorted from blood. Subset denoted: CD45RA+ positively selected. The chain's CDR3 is CASSHDTSGGVPDTQYF. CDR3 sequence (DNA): TGTGCCAGCAGCCACGACACTAGCGGGGGGGTCCCGGATACGCAGTATTTT.